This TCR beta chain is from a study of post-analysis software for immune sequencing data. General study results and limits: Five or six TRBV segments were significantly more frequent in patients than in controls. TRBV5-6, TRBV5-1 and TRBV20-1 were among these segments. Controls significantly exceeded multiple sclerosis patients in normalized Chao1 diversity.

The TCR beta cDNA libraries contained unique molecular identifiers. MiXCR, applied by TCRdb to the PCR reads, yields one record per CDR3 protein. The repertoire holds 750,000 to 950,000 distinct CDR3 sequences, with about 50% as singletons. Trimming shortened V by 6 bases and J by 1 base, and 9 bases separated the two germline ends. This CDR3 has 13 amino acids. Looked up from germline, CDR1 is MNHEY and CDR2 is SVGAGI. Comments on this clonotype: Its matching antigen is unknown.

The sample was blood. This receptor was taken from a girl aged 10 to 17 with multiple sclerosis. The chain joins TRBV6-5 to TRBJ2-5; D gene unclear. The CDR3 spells CASRLLVQETQYF. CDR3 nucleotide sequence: TGTGCCAGCAGACTTCTTGTCCAAGAGACCCAGTACTTC.